The rows below give T cell receptor beta chains drawn from one sample of a study of CD8 T cells in ankylosing spondylitis. TCRdb reanalysed the 5' RACE reads using MiXCR and keeps one entry per CDR3 protein. The sample holds more than 60,000 distinct CDR3 sequences, 6.2% seen once. The source material was synovial fluid, either unsorted or a sorted T cell fraction (not recorded which). The receptors originated from a male donor with ankylosing spondylitis. Each CDR3 is given with its conserved first and last residue. A D gene is named only where the DNA matches it firmly. Some rows have no size entry. The others give once, few or many, or a class for an expanded clone.

many	TRBV7-2	TRBD2	TRBJ2-2	CASSPTAGGVIGELFF	TGTGCCAGCAGCCCCACAGCGGGAGGGGTAATCGGGGAGCTGTTTTTT
many	TRBV12-3/TRBV12-4	-	TRBJ2-1	CASSSDPAYNEQFF	TGTGCCAGCAGTTCGGACCCTGCCTACAATGAGCAGTTCTTC
many	TRBV10-3	TRBD2	TRBJ2-1	CAIRATSGRINEQFF	TGTGCCATCAGAGCGACTAGCGGGAGAATAAATGAGCAGTTCTTC
few	TRBV5-5	-	TRBJ1-2	CASSIPGANYGYTF	TGTGCCAGCAGCATCCCCGGGGCAAACTATGGCTACACCTTC
many	TRBV5-1	-	TRBJ1-6	CASSLRDGSNSPLHF	TGCGCCAGCAGCCTCCGGGACGGGTCTAATTCACCCCTCCACTTT
-	TRBV7-2	TRBD2	TRBJ2-7	CASSLVGAGVRYEQYF	TGTGCCAGCAGCTTAGTCGGAGCGGGAGTGCGATACGAGCAGTACTTC
many	TRBV5-1	TRBD1	TRBJ2-7	CASSLEAGQVYEQYF	TGCGCCAGCAGCTTGGAAGCAGGACAGGTCTACGAGCAGTACTTC
many	TRBV5-5	-	TRBJ2-3	CASSLVSAHTDTQYF	TGTGCCAGCAGCTTGGTGTCCGCCCACACAGATACGCAGTATTTT
many	TRBV7-2	TRBD1	TRBJ2-2	CASSRGPGQGSGELFF	TGTGCCAGCAGCAGGGGTCCGGGACAGGGGTCCGGGGAGCTGTTTTTT
-	TRBV6-5	TRBD1	TRBJ1-6	CASSYYPGQGLRTLHF	TGTGCCAGCAGTTACTATCCGGGACAGGGGCTGAGAACCCTCCACTTT
many	TRBV18	TRBD1	TRBJ2-7	CASSLGTGGAPYEQYF	TGTGCCAGCTCACTCGGGACAGGGGGCGCTCCCTACGAGCAGTACTTC
many	TRBV20-1	-	TRBJ2-3	CSARGSDRWDTQYF	TGCAGTGCTAGAGGCTCGGATAGGTGGGATACGCAGTATTTT
many	TRBV7-2	-	TRBJ1-1	CASSPSSDRNTEAFF	TGTGCCAGCAGCCCGTCTTCGGACAGAAACACTGAAGCTTTCTTT
many	TRBV5-6	TRBD2	TRBJ2-2	CASSSLAGGNTGELFF	TGTGCCAGCAGTTCACTAGCGGGAGGTAATACCGGGGAGCTGTTTTTT
many	TRBV29-1	TRBD1	TRBJ1-1	CSVQGAVGTEAFF	TGCAGCGTTCAGGGGGCTGTAGGAACTGAAGCTTTCTTT
many	TRBV15	-	TRBJ1-5	CATSRDLAGTGNQPQHF	TGTGCCACCAGCAGAGATCTGGCAGGGACGGGCAATCAGCCCCAGCATTTT
-	TRBV5-1	-	TRBJ2-1	CASSQTVPNEQFF	TGCGCCAGCAGCCAGACAGTCCCCAATGAGCAGTTCTTC
-	TRBV4-1	TRBD2	TRBJ2-3	CASSQDPQAAGGTDTQYF	TGCGCCAGCAGCCAAGACCCCCAAGCAGCGGGGGGCACAGATACGCAGTATTTT
-	TRBV6-1	-	TRBJ2-2	CASTGRAGELFF	TGTGCCAGCACCGGGCGGGCCGGGGAGCTGTTTTTT
many	TRBV12-3/TRBV12-4	TRBD2	TRBJ2-1	CATPGTSGRGEQFF	TGTGCCACACCCGGGACTAGCGGGAGGGGGGAGCAGTTCTTC
many	TRBV7-9	-	TRBJ2-5	CASSLDLGAETQYF	TGTGCCAGCAGCTTAGATTTAGGGGCAGAGACCCAGTACTTC
few	TRBV29-1	TRBD1	TRBJ2-7	CSAQGQGSYEQYF	TGCAGCGCCCAGGGACAGGGATCCTACGAGCAGTACTTC
-	TRBV21-1	-	TRBJ2-4	CASSSCRGPAKNIQYF	TGTGCCAGCAGCAGCTGCAGGGGGCCCGCCAAAAACATTCAGTACTTC
few	TRBV28	-	TRBJ1-2	CASSFRDLFYGYTF	TGTGCCAGCAGTTTCCGGGACCTGTTCTATGGCTACACCTTC
many	TRBV7-2	TRBD1	TRBJ1-1	CASSFDRGGTEAFF	TGTGCCAGCAGCTTCGACAGGGGGGGCACTGAAGCTTTCTTT
many	TRBV20-1	TRBD1	TRBJ2-1	CSALDRVGYNEQFF	TGCAGTGCTTTAGACAGGGTTGGCTACAATGAGCAGTTCTTC
many	TRBV29-1	-	TRBJ2-2	CSVLRDPNTGELFF	TGCAGCGTCCTAAGGGACCCGAACACCGGGGAGCTGTTTTTT
few	TRBV7-7	-	TRBJ2-5	CASSSGEGETQYF	TGTGCTAGCAGCTCTGGGGAAGGGGAGACCCAGTACTTC
-	TRBV19	-	TRBJ2-7	CASSTGAMVYEQYF	TGTGCCAGTAGTACTGGGGCTATGGTCTACGAGCAGTACTTC
few	TRBV6-5	-	TRBJ2-7	CASSFQDPGDYEQYF	TGTGCCAGCAGTTTTCAGGATCCAGGGGACTACGAGCAGTACTTC
many	TRBV28	TRBD1	TRBJ2-2	CASRRQGEGTGELFF	TGTGCCAGCAGGAGACAGGGGGAGGGCACCGGGGAGCTGTTTTTT
many	TRBV20-1	-	TRBJ2-7	CSARATGFTYEQYF	TGCAGTGCTAGAGCCACAGGATTTACCTACGAGCAGTACTTC
-	TRBV2	-	TRBJ2-4	CASSPRGSGLTNIQYF	TGTGCCAGCAGTCCCCGGGGTAGCGGCCTCACGAACATTCAGTACTTC
many	TRBV7-8	TRBD1	TRBJ1-4	CASSSEAPGQGNLKLFF	TGTGCCAGCAGCTCAGAGGCCCCGGGACAGGGTAATTTAAAACTGTTTTTT
many	TRBV6-2/TRBV6-3	TRBD2	TRBJ2-3	CASGTSGTADTQYF	TGTGCCAGCGGGACTAGCGGGACGGCAGATACGCAGTATTTT
many	TRBV5-6	TRBD1	TRBJ1-6	CASSIPRQGNSPLHF	TGTGCCAGCAGCATCCCTAGACAGGGAAATTCACCCCTCCACTTT
-	TRBV18	TRBD1	TRBJ1-2	CASSPGQGAFGYTF	TGTGCCAGCTCACCGGGACAGGGGGCCTTTGGCTACACCTTC
many	TRBV6-5	-	TRBJ2-5	CASSYSAEPAETQYF	TGTGCCAGCAGTTACTCCGCGGAGCCCGCAGAGACCCAGTACTTC
many	TRBV5-1	-	TRBJ2-5	CASGRGGQQETQYF	TGCGCCAGCGGCCGCGGGGGACAACAAGAGACCCAGTACTTC
-	TRBV11-3	-	TRBJ1-1	CASSLDRDAEAFF	TGTGCCAGCAGCTTAGATCGGGATGCTGAAGCTTTCTTT
many	TRBV24-1	TRBD1	TRBJ2-7	CATSDPGQGVSEQYF	TGTGCCACCAGTGACCCGGGACAGGGTGTGAGTGAGCAGTACTTC
few	TRBV2	TRBD1	TRBJ2-5	CASSFGTGRETQCF	TGTGCCAGCAGTTTCGGGACAGGGAGAGAGACCCAGTGCTTC
-	TRBV5-6	TRBD1	TRBJ2-3	CASSSFPGQGRADTQYF	TGTGCCAGCAGCTCGTTCCCGGGACAGGGAAGGGCAGATACGCAGTATTTT
few	TRBV5-1	-	TRBJ2-1	CASSLDGGDSYNEQFF	TGCGCCAGCAGCTTGGACGGGGGCGATTCCTACAATGAGCAGTTCTTC
-	TRBV6-1	-	TRBJ1-1	CASSPDIWNTEAFF	TGTGCCAGCAGTCCGGACATTTGGAACACTGAAGCTTTCTTT
few	TRBV20-1	-	TRBJ2-1	CSARSRSYNEQFF	TGCAGTGCTAGATCGCGCTCCTACAATGAGCAGTTCTTC
few	TRBV5-1	-	TRBJ2-3	CASSTDSAGTDTQYF	TGCGCCAGCAGTACCGACAGCGCTGGCACAGATACGCAGTATTTT
few	TRBV27	-	TRBJ2-3	CASQEGRGTDTQYF	TGTGCCAGTCAGGAGGGCCGGGGCACAGATACGCAGTATTTT
many	TRBV2	-	TRBJ2-1	CASSENGMERNEQFF	TGTGCCAGCAGTGAAAATGGCATGGAGCGGAATGAGCAGTTCTTC
many	TRBV28	TRBD2	TRBJ2-3	CASSPLAGGPTDTQYF	TGTGCCAGCAGCCCACTAGCGGGAGGGCCAACAGATACGCAGTATTTT
many	TRBV15	TRBD2	TRBJ2-3	CATSRDLTSGRRDTQYF	TGTGCCACCAGCAGAGATTTGACTAGCGGGAGACGAGATACGCAGTATTTT
few	TRBV29-1	-	TRBJ2-1	CTDNEQFF	TGCACGGACAATGAGCAGTTCTTC
-	TRBV28	-	TRBJ2-4	CASSHKNIQYF	TGTGCCAGCAGCCACAAAAACATTCAGTACTTC
few	TRBV20-1	-	TRBJ2-7	CSARDRQGGGGYF	TGCAGTGCTAGAGATCGTCAGGGGGGTGGGGGGTACTTC
few	TRBV7-2	-	TRBJ2-7	CASSTVADSYEQYF	TGTGCCAGCAGCACCGTAGCGGACTCCTACGAGCAGTACTTC
-	TRBV5-5	TRBD1	TRBJ2-7	CASSLASVGQGFNEQYF	TGTGCCAGCAGCTTAGCATCCGTGGGACAGGGTTTCAACGAGCAGTACTTC
-	TRBV3-1	-	TRBJ2-3	CASSSEGLTDTQYF	TGTGCCAGCAGCTCAGAAGGACTCACAGATACGCAGTATTTT
many	TRBV12-3/TRBV12-4	TRBD1	TRBJ2-5	CASSPRDRQGLQTQYF	TGTGCCAGCAGTCCCAGGGACAGGCAGGGACTGCAGACCCAGTACTTC
few	TRBV5-1	-	TRBJ2-2	CASSLVTVNTGELFF	TGCGCCAGCAGCTTGGTAACAGTTAACACCGGGGAGCTGTTTTTT
once	TRBV4-3	-	TRBJ2-1	CASSQVRERGNEQFF	TGCGCCAGCAGCCAAGTCAGGGAGCGAGGTAATGAGCAGTTCTTC